The present T cell receptor beta chain was sequenced within a study of post-analysis software for immune sequencing data. Overall study results and limits: Patients showed TRBV5-6, TRBV5-1 and TRBV20-1 among five TRBV segments more frequent than in controls.

Unique-molecular-identifier-tagged TCR beta cDNA libraries were used. TCRdb used MiXCR to reprocess the PCR reads, holding one entry per CDR3 protein. The sample holds about 400,000 distinct CDR3 sequences, less than 40% seen once. With respect to this clonotype: Its antigen is as yet unknown.

The V end was cut by 5 bases, the J end by 8 bases, with 10 bases between. The CDR3 length is 12 residues. Sequenced input: blood. The chain is built from TRBV12-3 or TRBV12-4 and TRBJ2-4; weak D call: TRBD2 (6 bases). This receptor was taken from a girl aged 5-17 years with multiple sclerosis. The CDR3 DNA is TGTGCCAGCAGTCCTAGGAGGGACATTCAGTACTTC. Protein sequence: CASSPRRDIQYF.